Reported below is one T cell receptor beta chain. The data stem from a study of cytomegalovirus exposure and HLA in healthy donors. PCR was performed using 60 Vbeta and 13 Jbeta primers. The repertoire was sequenced with immunoSEQ multiplex PCR; TCRdb's copy has only in-frame clones and lacks some. The table has 99,000 or so clones, around 10% seen once. The CDR3 consists of 14 residues. V lost 5 bases to trimming and J lost 4 bases, with 11 bases between them. Per germline, CDR1 MNHNY and CDR2 SVGAGI (reference sequence). The chain uses TRBV6-6 and TRBJ2-2; possible D gene TRBD2, 6 bases. The receptor was isolated from a middle-aged man in good health and CMV-seropositive. Material: PBMCs. CDR3 in amino acids: CASSRDSITGELFF. CDR3 bases: TGTGCCAGCAGTAGGGACTCAATCACCGGGGAGCTGTTTTTT.